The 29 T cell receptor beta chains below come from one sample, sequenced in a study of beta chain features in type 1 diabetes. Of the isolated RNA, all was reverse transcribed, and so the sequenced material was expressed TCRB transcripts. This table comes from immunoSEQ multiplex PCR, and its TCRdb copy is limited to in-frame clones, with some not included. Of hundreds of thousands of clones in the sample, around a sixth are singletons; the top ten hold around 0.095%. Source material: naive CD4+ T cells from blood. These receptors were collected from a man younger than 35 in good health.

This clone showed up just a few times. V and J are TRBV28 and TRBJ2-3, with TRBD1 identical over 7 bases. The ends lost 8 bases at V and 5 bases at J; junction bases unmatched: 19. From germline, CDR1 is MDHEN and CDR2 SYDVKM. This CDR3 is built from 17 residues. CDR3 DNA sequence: TGTGCCAGCCCCCCGCCGTCGACAGGGTGGTCCCTAGATACGCAGTATTTT. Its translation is CASPPPSTGWSLDTQYF. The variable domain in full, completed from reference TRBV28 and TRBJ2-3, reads DVKVTQSSRYLVKRTGEKVFLECVQDMDHENMFWYRQDPGLGLRLIYFSYDVKMKEKGDIPEGYSVSREKKERFSLILESASTNQTSMYLCASPPPSTGWSLDTQYFGPGTRLTVL.

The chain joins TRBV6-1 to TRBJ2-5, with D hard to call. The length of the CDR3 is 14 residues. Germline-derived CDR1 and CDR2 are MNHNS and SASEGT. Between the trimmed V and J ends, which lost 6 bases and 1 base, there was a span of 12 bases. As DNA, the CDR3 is TGTGCCAGCAGCGCCGACTGGATCCAAGAGACCCAGTACTTC. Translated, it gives CASSADWIQETQYF.

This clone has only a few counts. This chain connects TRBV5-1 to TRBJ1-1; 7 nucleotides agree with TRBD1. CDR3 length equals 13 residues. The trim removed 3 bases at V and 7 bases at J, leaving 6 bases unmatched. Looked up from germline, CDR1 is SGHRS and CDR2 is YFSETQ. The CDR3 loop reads CASSWTGGREAFF. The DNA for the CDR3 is TGCGCCAGCAGCTGGACAGGCGGACGTGAAGCTTTCTTT.

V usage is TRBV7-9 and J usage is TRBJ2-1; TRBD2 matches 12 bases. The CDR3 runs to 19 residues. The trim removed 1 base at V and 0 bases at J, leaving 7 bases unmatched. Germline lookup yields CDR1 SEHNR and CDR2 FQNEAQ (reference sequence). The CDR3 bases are TGTGCCAGCAGCTTAGGGGCACTAGCGGGAGGAAACTCCTACAATGAGCAGTTCTTC. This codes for CASSLGALAGGNSYNEQFF.

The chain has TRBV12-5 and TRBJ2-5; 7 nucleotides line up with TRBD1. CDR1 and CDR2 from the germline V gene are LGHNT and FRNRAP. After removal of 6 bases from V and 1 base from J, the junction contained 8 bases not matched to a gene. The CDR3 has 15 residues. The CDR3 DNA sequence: TGTGCTAGTGGCCTAGGACAGGAACTCCAAGAGACCCAGTACTTC. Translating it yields CASGLGQELQETQYF.

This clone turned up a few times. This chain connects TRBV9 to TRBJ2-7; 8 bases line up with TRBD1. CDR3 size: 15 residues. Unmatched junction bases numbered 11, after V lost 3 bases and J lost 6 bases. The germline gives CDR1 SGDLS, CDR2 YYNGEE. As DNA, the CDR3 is TGTGCCAGCAGCGCGACAGGGGCCGGGAAAAGCGAGCAGTACTTC. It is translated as CASSATGAGKSEQYF.

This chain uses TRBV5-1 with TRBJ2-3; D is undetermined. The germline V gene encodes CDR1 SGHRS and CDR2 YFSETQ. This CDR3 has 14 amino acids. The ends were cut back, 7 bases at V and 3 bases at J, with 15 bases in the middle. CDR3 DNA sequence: TGCGCCAGCGCCACCTCGAGAACAACAGATACGCAGTATTTT. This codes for CASATSRTTDTQYF.

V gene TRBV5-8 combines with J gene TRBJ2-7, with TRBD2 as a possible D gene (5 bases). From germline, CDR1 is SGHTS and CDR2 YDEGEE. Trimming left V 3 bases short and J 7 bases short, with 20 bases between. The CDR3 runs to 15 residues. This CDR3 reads CASSSRPERAREQYF. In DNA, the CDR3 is TGTGCCAGCAGCTCCCGGCCTGAGAGGGCAAGGGAGCAGTACTTC.

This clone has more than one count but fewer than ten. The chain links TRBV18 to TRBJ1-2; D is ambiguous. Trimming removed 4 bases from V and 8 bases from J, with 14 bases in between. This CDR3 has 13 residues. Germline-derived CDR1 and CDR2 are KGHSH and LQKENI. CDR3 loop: CASSLERSGGYTF. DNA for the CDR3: TGTGCCAGCTCACTTGAACGAAGCGGGGGCTACACCTTC.

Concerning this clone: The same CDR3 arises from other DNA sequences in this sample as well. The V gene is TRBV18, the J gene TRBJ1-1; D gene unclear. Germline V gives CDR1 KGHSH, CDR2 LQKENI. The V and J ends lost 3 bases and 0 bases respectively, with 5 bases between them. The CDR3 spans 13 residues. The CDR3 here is CASSPTVNTEAFF. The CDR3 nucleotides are TGTGCCAGCTCACCGACGGTGAACACTGAAGCTTTCTTT.

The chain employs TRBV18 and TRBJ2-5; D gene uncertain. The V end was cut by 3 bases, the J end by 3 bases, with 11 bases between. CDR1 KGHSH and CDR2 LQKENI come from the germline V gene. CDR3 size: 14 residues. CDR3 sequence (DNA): TGTGCCAGCTCACCCGGCCTGGCTAAAGAGACCCAGTACTTC. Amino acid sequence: CASSPGLAKETQYF. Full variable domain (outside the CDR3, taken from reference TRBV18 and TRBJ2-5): NAGVMQNPRHLVRRRGQEARLRCSPMKGHSHVYWYRQLPEEGLKFMVYLQKENIIDESGMPKERFSAEFPKEGPSILRIQQVVRGDSAAYFCASSPGLAKETQYFGPGTRLLVL.

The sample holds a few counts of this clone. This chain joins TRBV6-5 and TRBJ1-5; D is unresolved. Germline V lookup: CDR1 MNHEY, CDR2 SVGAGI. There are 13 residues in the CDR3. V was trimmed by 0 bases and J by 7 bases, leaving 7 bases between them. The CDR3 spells CASSYSVGQPQHF. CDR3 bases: TGTGCCAGCAGTTACTCGGTGGGGCAGCCCCAGCATTTT.

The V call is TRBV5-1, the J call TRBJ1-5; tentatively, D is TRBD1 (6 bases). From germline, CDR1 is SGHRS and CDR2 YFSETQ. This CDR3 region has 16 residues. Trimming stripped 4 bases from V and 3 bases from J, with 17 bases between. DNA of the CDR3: TGCGCCAGCAGCCCCTTGGGCAGGGGCTTCAATCAGCCCCAGCATTTT. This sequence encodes CASSPLGRGFNQPQHF.

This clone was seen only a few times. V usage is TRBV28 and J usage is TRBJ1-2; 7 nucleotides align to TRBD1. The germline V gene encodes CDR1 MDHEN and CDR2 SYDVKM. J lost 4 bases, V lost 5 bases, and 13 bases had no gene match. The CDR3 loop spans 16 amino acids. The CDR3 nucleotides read TGTGCCAGCAGTCTACTGACAGGGTGGCAATCCTATGGCTACACCTTC. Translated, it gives CASSLLTGWQSYGYTF.

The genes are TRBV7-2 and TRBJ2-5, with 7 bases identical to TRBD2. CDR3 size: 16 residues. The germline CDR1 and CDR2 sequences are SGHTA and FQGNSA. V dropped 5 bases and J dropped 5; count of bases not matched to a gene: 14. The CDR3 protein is CASSPVGGKRAETQYF. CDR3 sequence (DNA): TGTGCCAGCAGCCCGGTGGGGGGGAAGCGGGCGGAGACCCAGTACTTC.

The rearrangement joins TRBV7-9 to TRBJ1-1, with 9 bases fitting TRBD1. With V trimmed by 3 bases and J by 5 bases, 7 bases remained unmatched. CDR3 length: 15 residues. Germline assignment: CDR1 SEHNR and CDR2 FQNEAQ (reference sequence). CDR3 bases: TGTGCCAGCAGCTTCACCCGGGACAGGGAAACTGAAGCTTTCTTT. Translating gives CASSFTRDRETEAFF.

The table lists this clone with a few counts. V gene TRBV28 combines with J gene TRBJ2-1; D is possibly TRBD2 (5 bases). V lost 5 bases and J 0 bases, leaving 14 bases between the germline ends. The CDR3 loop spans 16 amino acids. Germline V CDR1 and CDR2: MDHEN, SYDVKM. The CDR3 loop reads CASSLPGMSSYNEQFF. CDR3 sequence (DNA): TGTGCCAGCAGTCTACCGGGGATGAGCTCCTACAATGAGCAGTTCTTC.

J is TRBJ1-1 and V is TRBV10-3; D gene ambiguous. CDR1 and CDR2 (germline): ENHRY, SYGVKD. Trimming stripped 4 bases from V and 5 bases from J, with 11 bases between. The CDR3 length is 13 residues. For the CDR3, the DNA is TGTGCCATCAGTGTGGGGTCACAGACTGAAGCTTTCTTT. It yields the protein CAISVGSQTEAFF.

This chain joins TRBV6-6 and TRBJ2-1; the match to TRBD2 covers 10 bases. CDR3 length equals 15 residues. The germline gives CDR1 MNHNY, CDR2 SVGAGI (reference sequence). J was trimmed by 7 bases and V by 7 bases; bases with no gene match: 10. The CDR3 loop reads CASIGSASGGNEQFF. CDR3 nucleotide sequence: TGTGCCAGCATCGGGTCCGCTAGCGGGGGAAATGAGCAGTTCTTC.

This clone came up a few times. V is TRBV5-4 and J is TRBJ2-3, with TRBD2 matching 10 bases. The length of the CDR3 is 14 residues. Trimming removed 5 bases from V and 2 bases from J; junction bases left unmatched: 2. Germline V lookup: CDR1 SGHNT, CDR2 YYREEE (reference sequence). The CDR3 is CASSTSGNTDTQYF. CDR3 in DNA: TGTGCCAGCAGTACTAGCGGGAACACAGATACGCAGTATTTT.

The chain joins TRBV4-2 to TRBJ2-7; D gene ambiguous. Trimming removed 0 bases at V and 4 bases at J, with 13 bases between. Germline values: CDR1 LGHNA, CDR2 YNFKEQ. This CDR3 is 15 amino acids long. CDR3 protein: CASSQDWMGSYEQYF. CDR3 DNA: TGTGCCAGCAGCCAAGATTGGATGGGCTCATACGAGCAGTACTTC.

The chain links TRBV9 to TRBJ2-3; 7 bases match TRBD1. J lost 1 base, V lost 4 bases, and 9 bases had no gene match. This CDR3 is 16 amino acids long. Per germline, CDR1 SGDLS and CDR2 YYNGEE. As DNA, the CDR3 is TGTGCCAGCAGCCCAGGACAGGCCTTAGGCACAGATACGCAGTATTTT. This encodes CASSPGQALGTDTQYF.

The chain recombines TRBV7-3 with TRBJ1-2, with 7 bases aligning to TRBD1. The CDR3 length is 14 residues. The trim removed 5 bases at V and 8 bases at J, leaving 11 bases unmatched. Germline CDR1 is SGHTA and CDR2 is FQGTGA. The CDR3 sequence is CASSPRPTGEGYTF. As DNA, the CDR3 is TGTGCCAGCAGCCCACGACCCACAGGGGAGGGCTACACCTTC. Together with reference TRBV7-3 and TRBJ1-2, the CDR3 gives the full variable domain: GAGVSQTPSNKVTEKGKYVELRCDPISGHTALYWYRQSLGQGPEFLIYFQGTGAADDSGLPNDRFFAVRPEGSVSTLKIQRTERGDSAVYLCASSPRPTGEGYTFGSGTRLTVV.

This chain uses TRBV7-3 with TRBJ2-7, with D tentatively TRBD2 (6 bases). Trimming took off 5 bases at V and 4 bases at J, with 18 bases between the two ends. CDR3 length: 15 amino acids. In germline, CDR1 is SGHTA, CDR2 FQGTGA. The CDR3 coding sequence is TGTGCCAGCAGCCCTGTCCCGACTAGTCGATACGAGCAGTACTTC. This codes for CASSPVPTSRYEQYF.

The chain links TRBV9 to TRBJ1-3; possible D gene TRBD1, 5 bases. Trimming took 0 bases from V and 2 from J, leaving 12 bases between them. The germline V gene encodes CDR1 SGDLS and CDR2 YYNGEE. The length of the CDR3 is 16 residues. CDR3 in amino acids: CASSVVSGFPGNTIYF. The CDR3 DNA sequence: TGTGCCAGCAGCGTAGTATCAGGGTTCCCTGGAAACACCATATATTTT.

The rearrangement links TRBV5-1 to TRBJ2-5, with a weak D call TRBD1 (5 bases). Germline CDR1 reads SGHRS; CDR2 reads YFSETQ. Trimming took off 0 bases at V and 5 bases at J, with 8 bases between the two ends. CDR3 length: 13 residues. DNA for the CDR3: TGCGCCAGCAGCTTGGCGTGGGGCGAGACCCAGTACTTC. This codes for CASSLAWGETQYF. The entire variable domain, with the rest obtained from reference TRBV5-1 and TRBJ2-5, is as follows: KAGVTQTPRYLIKTRGQQVTLSCSPISGHRSVSWYQQTPGQGLQFLFEYFSETQRNKGNFPGRFSGRQFSNSRSEMNVSTLELGDSALYLCASSLAWGETQYFGPGTRLLVL.

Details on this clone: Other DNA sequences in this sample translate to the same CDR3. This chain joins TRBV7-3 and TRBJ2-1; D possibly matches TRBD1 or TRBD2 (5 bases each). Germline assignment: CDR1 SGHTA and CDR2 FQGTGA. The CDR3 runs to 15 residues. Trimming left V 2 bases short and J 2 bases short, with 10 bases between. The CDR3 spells CASSLGGTAYNEQFF. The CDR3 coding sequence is TGTGCCAGCAGCTTAGGGGGAACGGCCTACAATGAGCAGTTCTTC.

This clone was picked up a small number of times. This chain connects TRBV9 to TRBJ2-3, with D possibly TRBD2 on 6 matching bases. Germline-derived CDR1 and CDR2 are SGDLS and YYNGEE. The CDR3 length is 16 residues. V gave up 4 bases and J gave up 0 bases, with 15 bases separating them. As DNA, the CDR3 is TGTGCCAGCAGCTCTTTTAGCGGAACTAGCACAGATACGCAGTATTTT. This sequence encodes CASSSFSGTSTDTQYF.

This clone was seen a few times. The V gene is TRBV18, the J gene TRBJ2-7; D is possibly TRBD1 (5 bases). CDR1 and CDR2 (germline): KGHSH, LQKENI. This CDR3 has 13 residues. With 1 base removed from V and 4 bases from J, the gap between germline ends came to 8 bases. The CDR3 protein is CASSPLGQYEQYF. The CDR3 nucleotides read TGTGCCAGCTCACCACTGGGGCAATACGAGCAGTACTTC.